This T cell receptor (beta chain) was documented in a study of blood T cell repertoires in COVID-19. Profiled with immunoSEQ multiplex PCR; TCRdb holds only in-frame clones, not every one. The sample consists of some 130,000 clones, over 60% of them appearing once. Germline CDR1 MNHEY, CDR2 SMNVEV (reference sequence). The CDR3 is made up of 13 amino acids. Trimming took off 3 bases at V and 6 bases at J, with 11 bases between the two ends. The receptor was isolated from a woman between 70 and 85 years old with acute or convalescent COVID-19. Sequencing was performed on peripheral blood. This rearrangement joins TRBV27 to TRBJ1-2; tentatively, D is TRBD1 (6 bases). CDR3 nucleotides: TGTGCCAGCAGTTTGTCCAGGGGCGATGGCTACACCTTC. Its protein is CASSLSRGDGYTF.